These 22 T cell receptor beta chains came from one sample sequenced in a study of cytomegalovirus exposure and HLA in healthy donors. PCR primers comprised 60 Vbeta and 13 Jbeta primers. Libraries were prepared by immunoSEQ multiplex PCR; TCRdb keeps only in-frame clonotypes and omits some of them. The table lists hundreds of thousands of clones, roughly 84% of them singletons. Material for sequencing was PBMCs. The source of these receptors is a boy between 2 and 10 years old in good health and CMV-seronegative.

The rearrangement uses TRBV27 and TRBJ2-1; D possibly corresponds to TRBD1 (6 bases). V lost 6 bases and J lost 0, with 15 bases in between. Germline-derived CDR1 and CDR2 are MNHEY and SMNVEV (reference sequence). This CDR3 has 16 amino acids. The CDR3 DNA reads TGTGCCAGCAGCTCGTCTACAGGGATCTCCTACAATGAGCAGTTCTTC. It yields the protein CASSSSTGISYNEQFF.

The V and J genes are TRBV15 and TRBJ2-3, with D unclear. The germline CDR1 and CDR2 sequences are LNHNV and YYDKDF (reference sequence). The CDR3 is 13 residues long. Trimming removed 1 base from V and 1 base from J, with 3 bases in between. As DNA, the CDR3 is TGTGCCACCAGCAGAGTAGGCACAGATACGCAGTATTTT. Translating it yields CATSRVGTDTQYF.

The chain uses TRBV28 and TRBJ2-7, with D possibly being TRBD1 (5 bases). Trimming stripped 3 bases from V and 0 bases from J, with 15 bases between. The CDR3 totals 16 residues. CDR1 and CDR2 (germline): MDHEN, SYDVKM. The CDR3 sequence is CASSFSTTASSYEQYF. CDR3 coding DNA: TGTGCCAGCAGTTTTTCCACGACAGCTAGCTCCTACGAGCAGTACTTC. Variable domain in full (rest from reference TRBV28 and TRBJ2-7): DVKVTQSSRYLVKRTGEKVFLECVQDMDHENMFWYRQDPGLGLRLIYFSYDVKMKEKGDIPEGYSVSREKKERFSLILESASTNQTSMYLCASSFSTTASSYEQYFGPGTRLTVT.

The V and J genes are TRBV28 and TRBJ1-5; TRBD1 agrees at 10 bases. V trimming: 10 bases; J trimming: 4 bases; junction bases outside the gene matches: 4. This CDR3 spans 13 amino acids. The germline CDR1 and CDR2 sequences are MDHEN and SYDVKM. The CDR3 DNA sequence: TGTGCCATCGACAGGGGGCCTAATCAGCCCCAGCATTTT. It is translated as CAIDRGPNQPQHF.

CDR3 DNA: TGTGCCAGCAGTCCTTGGACAGCATACGAGCAGTACTTC. Its translation is CASSPWTAYEQYF. The rearrangement uses TRBV6-1 and TRBJ2-7, with D perhaps matching TRBD1 (6 bases). V was cut by 5 bases and J by 4 bases, with 12 bases left in between. Germline V CDR1 and CDR2: MNHNS, SASEGT. CDR3 length equals 13 residues.

The chain is built from TRBV5-1 and TRBJ1-3, with D tentatively TRBD1 (6 bases). Germline CDR1 is SGHRS and CDR2 is YFSETQ. The CDR3 is 16 residues long. V dropped 0 bases and J dropped 0 bases, with 10 bases sitting between them. The CDR3 nucleotides read TGCGCCAGCAGCTTGGGGACAGAAAGCTCTGGAAACACCATATATTTT. Translating it yields CASSLGTESSGNTIYF.

The chain has TRBV5-8 and TRBJ2-7; maybe TRBD1 (5 bases). The length of the CDR3 is 14 residues. Germline CDR1 is SGHTS and CDR2 is YDEGEE. Trimming shortened V by 6 bases and J by 0 bases, and 13 bases separated the two germline ends. This CDR3 reads CASKVTGFSYEQYF. In nucleotides, the CDR3 is TGTGCCAGCAAAGTAACAGGTTTCTCCTACGAGCAGTACTTC.

V and J are TRBV5-4 and TRBJ1-1; 9 positions agree with TRBD1. CDR1 is SGHNT, CDR2 YYREEE, per germline (reference sequence). There are 14 residues in the CDR3. The V gene end was trimmed by 4 bases and the J gene end by 5 bases; junction bases not matched to a gene: 6. The chain's CDR3 is CASSLRTGVTEAFF. The CDR3 bases are TGTGCCAGCAGCCTACGGACAGGGGTGACTGAAGCTTTCTTT.

The rearrangement uses TRBV6-1 and TRBJ1-1; D is perhaps TRBD1 (5 bases). Trimming left V 7 bases short and J 11 bases short, with 26 bases between. This CDR3 has 15 residues. Germline V gene lookup returns CDR1 MNHNS and CDR2 SASEGT. The CDR3 is CASTGRDVRRGSAFF. CDR3 nucleotides: TGTGCCAGCACAGGCAGGGATGTTAGGCGGGGCTCTGCTTTCTTT.

The rearrangement uses TRBV29-1 and TRBJ2-1; a possible D gene is TRBD2 (5 bases). This CDR3 comprises 14 residues. Germline-derived CDR1 and CDR2 are SQVTM and ANQGSEA. Trimming removed 1 base from V and 7 bases from J, with 14 bases in between. CDR3: CSVEGTASGNEQFF. CDR3 nucleotides: TGCAGCGTTGAAGGGACGGCCTCGGGGAATGAGCAGTTCTTC.

The rearrangement links TRBV7-6 to TRBJ2-7; the D gene is possibly TRBD2 (5 bases). In germline, CDR1 is SGHVS, CDR2 FNYEAQ. The CDR3 spans 14 residues. V lost 11 bases and J 3 bases, leaving 20 bases between the germline ends. CDR3 coding DNA: TGTGCCGGAAAAGTTGGACTGCCTTACTACGAGCAGTACTTC. This sequence encodes CAGKVGLPYYEQYF.

This chain links TRBV5-1 with TRBJ1-2, with D perhaps matching TRBD1 (6 bases). The CDR3 loop spans 14 amino acids. CDR1 and CDR2 (germline): SGHRS, YFSETQ. V gave up 0 bases and J gave up 4 bases, with 10 bases separating them. For the CDR3, the DNA is TGCGCCAGCAGCTTGGGACAGGAGGCCTATGGCTACACCTTC. Its translation is CASSLGQEAYGYTF. The variable domain in full, with the rest retrieved from reference TRBV5-1 and TRBJ1-2, is KAGVTQTPRYLIKTRGQQVTLSCSPISGHRSVSWYQQTPGQGLQFLFEYFSETQRNKGNFPGRFSGRQFSNSRSEMNVSTLELGDSALYLCASSLGQEAYGYTFGSGTRLTVV.

The V call is TRBV9, the J call TRBJ2-7; 10 bases map to TRBD2. The CDR3 contains 16 residues. V was clipped by 4 bases and J by 6 bases; unmatched bases: 13. Germline V gene lookup returns CDR1 SGDLS and CDR2 YYNGEE. Here the CDR3 DNA reads TGTGCCAGCAGCTCACTCAGCGGGAGGGCTAGGGGCGAGCAGTACTTC. Translation gives CASSSLSGRARGEQYF.

The chain has TRBV5-5 and TRBJ2-2; D not certain. Germline-derived CDR1 and CDR2 are SGHKS and YYEKEE (reference sequence). The CDR3 runs 14 residues. V lost 1 base to trimming and J lost 3 bases, with 7 bases between them. CDR3 DNA sequence: TGTGCCAGCAGCTTGCTCGAGTACACCGGGGAGCTGTTTTTT. Translating gives CASSLLEYTGELFF.

The chain links TRBV30 to TRBJ2-7, with TRBD1 matching 9 bases. After removal of 4 bases from V and 4 bases from J, the junction contained 8 bases not matched to a gene. The CDR3 is made up of 14 amino acids. From germline, CDR1 is GTSNPN and CDR2 SVGIG (reference sequence). CDR3 in amino acids: CAWTGTGRLYEQYF. The DNA for the CDR3 is TGTGCCTGGACCGGGACAGGGAGGCTGTACGAGCAGTACTTC.

This clone was counted at least ten times. V gene TRBV19 combines with J gene TRBJ2-5, with 12 positions matching TRBD2. The CDR3 runs to 16 residues. The junction had 9 bases not matched to a gene; V was cut back by 5 bases and J by 5 bases. Germline V CDR1 and CDR2: LNHDA, SQIVND (reference sequence). CDR3 amino acids: CASSAGTSGFKETQYF. For the CDR3, the DNA is TGTGCCAGTAGTGCCGGGACTAGCGGGTTTAAGGAGACCCAGTACTTC.

The chain links TRBV19 to TRBJ2-2; D gene unclear. The CDR3 totals 15 residues. Trimming removed 1 base from V and 1 base from J, with 7 bases in between. From germline, CDR1 is LNHDA and CDR2 SQIVND (reference sequence). Here the CDR3 reads CASSIGRRNTGELFF. Written as DNA, the CDR3 is TGTGCCAGTAGTATAGGGCGGAGGAACACCGGGGAGCTGTTTTTT. Full variable domain (rest looked up from reference TRBV19 and TRBJ2-2): DGGITQSPKYLFRKEGQNVTLSCEQNLNHDAMYWYRQDPGQGLRLIYYSQIVNDFQKGDIAEGYSVSREKKESFPLTVTSAQKNPTAFYLCASSIGRRNTGELFFGEGSRLTVL.

The chain links TRBV5-4 to TRBJ2-7; TRBD2 matches at 7 bases. Germline trimming cut 6 bases from V and 3 bases from J; bases unmatched to any gene: 12. Germline-derived CDR1 and CDR2 are SGHNT and YYREEE (reference sequence). The CDR3 is made up of 15 amino acids. CDR3 coding DNA: TGTGCCAGCACCGCCGGGACTACCCTAATCTACGAGCAGTACTTC. Its protein is CASTAGTTLIYEQYF.

The gene calls are TRBV30 and TRBJ1-2; possibly TRBD1 for D (6 bases). Between the trimmed V and J ends, which lost 8 bases and 7 bases, there was a span of 11 bases. Germline V CDR1 and CDR2: GTSNPN, SVGIG (reference sequence). The CDR3 consists of 10 residues. DNA of the CDR3: TGTGCCGAGGGGGAGGGTGGCTACACCTTC. Translating gives CAEGEGGYTF.

This clone came up a few times. The rearrangement joins TRBV5-6 to TRBJ2-2, with D tentatively TRBD1 (6 bases). The germline V and J ends were trimmed by 0 bases and 11 bases, with 11 bases remaining between them. CDR1 SGHDT and CDR2 YYEEEE come from the germline V gene. The CDR3 sequence is 13 residues long. The CDR3 is CASSLGQGLELFF. The DNA of the CDR3 is TGTGCCAGCAGCTTGGGCCAGGGGCTCGAGCTGTTTTTT.

The V call is TRBV10-3, the J call TRBJ2-3; TRBD2 matches 7 bases. Germline CDR1 ENHRY, CDR2 SYGVKD. The CDR3 is made up of 15 amino acids. Unmatched junction bases numbered 12, after V lost 10 bases and J lost 2 bases. In nucleotides, the CDR3 is TGTGCCACCCGAGCCGTGGGGGGGACCACAGATACGCAGTATTTT. Protein product: CATRAVGGTTDTQYF.

The genes are TRBV6-5 and TRBJ1-5, with unresolved D. This CDR3 contains 13 residues. CDR1 and CDR2 (germline): MNHEY, SVGAGI. Trimming stripped 1 base from V and 5 bases from J, with 6 bases between. DNA for the CDR3: TGTGCCAGCAGTTACTTGAGGGATCAGCCCCAGCATTTT. Amino acid sequence: CASSYLRDQPQHF.